Below, 14 T cell receptor beta chains from the same sample are listed, as sequenced in a study of blood T cells in healthy people across ages. Next came a second PCR, run for about 7 to 12 cycles, which used a sample-barcoded 5' primer along with a J-beta primer mix. TCRdb reanalysed the 5' RACE reads using MiXCR and keeps one entry per CDR3 protein. The table lists about 680,000 distinct CDR3 sequences, around 48% of them singletons. Sequenced sample: blood. Receptors were obtained from a woman aged 55-70 years in good health.

The DNA of the CDR3 is TGTGCCAGCAGCCACGTGATAGCGGGAGACGGAGATACGCAGTATTTT. Its translation: CASSHVIAGDGDTQYF. The J gene is TRBJ2-3, the V gene TRBV7-9; 9 bases are shared with TRBD2. The CDR3 totals 16 residues. Germline V lookup: CDR1 SEHNR, CDR2 FQNEAQ (reference sequence). V shed 5 bases, J shed 5 bases, and the junction held 11 bases outside the gene matches.

The rearrangement uses TRBV7-7 and TRBJ2-5, with TRBD1 matching over 7 bases. The CDR3 contains 15 residues. Unmatched junction bases numbered 10, after V lost 5 bases and J lost 4 bases. Germline loops: CDR1 SSHAT, CDR2 FNYEAQ (reference sequence). The DNA of the CDR3 is TGTGCCAGCAGCCTCACAGGGGTCCCTAGAGAGACCCAGTACTTC. It is translated as CASSLTGVPRETQYF. The variable domain in full, with the rest retrieved from reference TRBV7-7 and TRBJ2-5, is GAGVSQSPRYKVTKRGQDVTLRCDPISSHATLYWYQQALGQGPEFLTYFNYEAQPDKSGLPSDRFSAERPEGSISTLTIQRTEQRDSAMYRCASSLTGVPRETQYFGPGTRLLVL.

The chain combines TRBV29-1 with TRBJ2-1; 8 positions agree with TRBD1. In germline, CDR1 is SQVTM, CDR2 ANQGSEA. Germline trimming cut 7 bases from V and 10 bases from J; bases unmatched to any gene: 12. The CDR3 sequence is 13 residues long. The CDR3 reads CSARTRQGLEQFF. As DNA, the CDR3 is TGCAGCGCCAGAACACGACAGGGGTTAGAGCAGTTCTTC.

This chain connects TRBV7-9 to TRBJ2-4; no clear D gene. The CDR3 runs to 15 residues. Trimming shortened V by 2 bases and J by 6 bases, and 14 bases separated the two germline ends. Germline CDR1 reads SEHNR; CDR2 reads FQNEAQ (reference sequence). The DNA of the CDR3 is TGTGCCAGCAGCTTAAGGGCGGAATGGGGAAACATTCAGTACTTC. Translated: CASSLRAEWGNIQYF.

The gene calls are TRBV5-1 and TRBJ2-7, with TRBD1 matching over 7 bases. There are 15 residues in the CDR3. Germline CDR1 and CDR2: SGHRS and YFSETQ. Trimming removed 5 bases from V and 5 bases from J; junction bases left unmatched: 13. The CDR3 coding sequence is TGCGCCAGCAGGTTTTTGCCCAGGGGGAACAACGAGCAGTACTTC. It specifies CASRFLPRGNNEQYF.

The chain employs TRBV3-1 and TRBJ2-1; D might be TRBD2 (5 bases). From germline, CDR1 is LGHDT and CDR2 YNNKEL (reference sequence). This CDR3 region has 16 residues. Trimming cost V 0 bases and J 7 bases, with 16 bases left between them. Here the CDR3 DNA reads TGTGCCAGCAGCCAAGATTGGAGCGGAGGTGGGAATGAGCAGTTCTTC. Protein sequence: CASSQDWSGGGNEQFF.

This clonotype was detected only a few times. J is TRBJ2-3 and V is TRBV30; 7 positions agree with TRBD1. Germline trimming cut 0 bases from V and 5 bases from J; bases unmatched to any gene: 8. CDR3 length: 15 amino acids. Germline lookup yields CDR1 GTSNPN and CDR2 SVGIG (reference sequence). CDR3 sequence (DNA): TGTGCCTGGAGTGTCGTCAAAAGGGGGCAAGATACGCAGTATTTT. Protein sequence: CAWSVVKRGQDTQYF.

This clonotype showed up many times. The chain is built from TRBV5-1 and TRBJ2-5, with unresolved D. The CDR3 has 12 residues. Trimming pared 2 bases from V and 1 base from J, leaving 3 bases between. Germline loops: CDR1 SGHRS, CDR2 YFSETQ. CDR3 region: CASSFTQETQYF. CDR3 coding DNA: TGCGCCAGCAGCTTTACCCAAGAGACCCAGTACTTC.

This clonotype was found many times. The chain couples TRBV20-1 to TRBJ2-4; D is perhaps TRBD2 (6 bases). Germline CDR1 is DFQATT and CDR2 is SNEGSKA (reference sequence). The CDR3 has 14 residues. Trimming shortened V by 6 bases and J by 0 bases, and 12 bases separated the two germline ends. The CDR3 region is CSAGGSVAKNIQYF. CDR3 DNA sequence: TGCAGTGCCGGAGGGTCAGTAGCCAAAAACATTCAGTACTTC.

This clonotype was seen a few times. A junction end diverges from the germline sequence, so it may reflect a read error. This chain connects TRBV9 to TRBJ1-1; 9 bases are shared with TRBD1. The CDR3 runs to 15 residues. From germline, CDR1 is SGDLS and CDR2 YYNGEE. The CDR3: CASSVEGTGYTEAFF. Here the CDR3 DNA reads TGTGCCAGTAGCGTAGAGGGGACAGGGTACACTGAAGCTTTCTTT.

This chain connects TRBV20-1 to TRBJ1-5; 9 bases align to TRBD1. Trimming took 5 bases from V and 1 from J; bases not matched to a gene: 12. In germline, CDR1 is DFQATT, CDR2 SNEGSKA (reference sequence). There are 17 residues in the CDR3. CDR3 bases: TGCAGTGCTTCATCACGGACAGGGGACGCGAGCAATCAGCCCCAGCATTTT. Its protein product is CSASSRTGDASNQPQHF.

The chain links TRBV5-1 to TRBJ2-2, with 7 nucleotides matching TRBD1. This CDR3 contains 14 residues. Losses at the gene ends were 4 bases for V and 6 bases for J; bases not matched to a gene: 6. Per germline, CDR1 SGHRS and CDR2 YFSETQ. CDR3 protein: CASSQDRPPGELFF. The CDR3 coding sequence is TGCGCCAGCAGCCAGGACAGGCCCCCCGGGGAGCTGTTTTTT.

The CDR3 nucleotides read TGCAGTGCTAGAGACAAAACCGGGAACTATGGCTACACCTTC. It encodes CSARDKTGNYGYTF. The V gene is TRBV20-1, the J gene TRBJ1-2; no firm D call. CDR1 is DFQATT and CDR2 is SNEGSKA in the germline V gene (reference sequence). The CDR3 is made up of 14 amino acids. V was shortened by 0 bases and J by 2 bases, with 10 bases between the two germline ends.

DNA of the CDR3: TGCAGTGCTACCGGCCCCGGGACAGATACGCAGTATTTT. This translates into CSATGPGTDTQYF. This chain connects TRBV20-1 to TRBJ2-3; D gene uncertain. CDR3 length: 13 residues. Per germline, CDR1 DFQATT and CDR2 SNEGSKA (reference sequence). With 4 bases removed from V and 3 bases from J, the gap between germline ends came to 11 bases.